These 8 T cell receptor beta chains were all obtained from the same sample, sequenced in a study of blood T cell repertoires in COVID-19. Clones were read by immunoSEQ multiplex PCR, and TCRdb kept only the in-frame ones, dropping some. The table shows some 240,000 clones, with about 80% occurring only once. Input material: PBMCs or T cells enriched from blood (not recorded which). The receptors were gathered from a man aged 25 to 40 with acute COVID-19.

CDR3 amino acids: CASSDAPDRGYNSPLHF. Here the CDR3 DNA reads TGTGCCAGCAGCGACGCCCCGGACAGGGGCTATAATTCACCCCTCCACTTT. The chain employs TRBV21-1 and TRBJ1-6; the tabulated D call, TRBD1, remains unverified against the DNA. TRBV21-1 corresponds to a pseudogene. The CDR3 has 17 amino acids.

The chain is built from TRBV5-1 and TRBJ2-7; 7 bases match TRBD2. CDR1 is SGHRS and CDR2 is YFSETQ in the germline V gene. The CDR3 has 13 residues. J gave up 7 bases and V 1 base, and 5 bases lay outside the gene matches. The CDR3 is CASSLLSAGEQYV. The CDR3 coding sequence is TGCGCCAGCAGCTTGCTTTCAGCGGGGGAGCAGTACGTC.

In DNA, the CDR3 is TGTGCCAGCAGCGTATCCCCCGCCGGGGGGACGGGGAACACTGAAGCTTTCTTT. It codes for CASSVSPAGGTGNTEAFF. This chain connects TRBV9 to TRBJ1-1, with D maybe TRBD1 (5 bases). Looked up from germline, CDR1 is SGDLS and CDR2 is YYNGEE. The germline V and J ends were trimmed by 1 base and 1 base, with 20 bases remaining between them. The CDR3 length is 18 residues. Full variable domain (outside the CDR3, taken from reference TRBV9 and TRBJ1-1): DSGVTQTPKHLITATGQRVTLRCSPRSGDLSVYWYQQSLDQGLQFLIQYYNGEERAKGNILERFSAQQFPDLHSELNLSSLELGDSALYFCASSVSPAGGTGNTEAFFGQGTRLTVV.

The genes are TRBV19 and TRBJ2-1, with 11 bases matching TRBD1. V lost 2 bases to trimming and J lost 10 bases; unmatched junction nucleotides: 10. In germline, CDR1 is LNHDA, CDR2 SQIVND (reference sequence). This CDR3 spans 16 amino acids. The CDR3 DNA follows: TGTGCCAGTAGTATATCGGGACAGGGGGTTGGGGGAGAGCAGTTCTTC. Translated: CASSISGQGVGGEQFF.

This chain links TRBV30 with TRBJ2-3; the D gene is possibly TRBD1 (5 bases). V shed 7 bases and J shed 0 bases, with 14 bases lying between them. Germline V gene lookup returns CDR1 GTSNPN and CDR2 SVGIG (reference sequence). This CDR3 comprises 14 residues. CDR3 coding DNA: TGTGCCTTGTCCCAGGGATACAGCACAGATACGCAGTATTTT. This sequence encodes CALSQGYSTDTQYF.

The V gene is TRBV10-1, the J gene TRBJ2-7; 7 nucleotides agree with TRBD1. This CDR3 comprises 14 residues. V lost 6 bases to trimming and J lost 2 bases; unmatched junction nucleotides: 7. Looked up from germline, CDR1 is WNHNN and CDR2 is SYGVQD (reference sequence). CDR3 bases: TGCGCCAGCAGAACTCCGGGACAGCCCTACGAGCAGTACGTC. Translation: CASRTPGQPYEQYV.

The chain has TRBV2 and TRBJ2-7; 8 bases match TRBD1. The germline V gene has CDR1 SNHLY and CDR2 FYNNEI. The J segment lost 4 bases and the V segment lost 9 bases, leaving 8 bases of the junction unmatched. This CDR3 spans 13 amino acids. This CDR3 reads CARGRDRTYEQYV. The CDR3 DNA follows: TGTGCCAGAGGCCGGGACAGGACATACGAGCAGTACGTC.

Written as DNA, the CDR3 is TGTGCCAGCAGTGTGGCCCCGAACACCGGGGAGCTGTTTTTT. It encodes CASSVAPNTGELFF. The V gene is TRBV3-1 (or the pseudogene TRBV3-2), the J gene TRBJ2-2, with unresolved D. The CDR3 runs to 14 residues. The germline V and J ends were trimmed by 6 bases and 0 bases, with 8 bases remaining between them. CDR1 and CDR2 from the germline V gene are LGHDT and YNNKEL (reference sequence).